This T cell receptor beta chain was obtained from a study of T cell repertoires in ileal Crohn's disease. The assay was immunoSEQ multiplex PCR, and TCRdb's table has in-frame clones only and misses some. The sample consists of about 14,000 clones, about 73% of them appearing once. Deletions cut 6 bases from V and 3 bases from J, with 15 bases between. The CDR3 contains 14 residues. In germline, CDR1 is MNHEY, CDR2 SMNVEV (reference sequence). Included were adult ileal or ileocolonic Crohn's patients indicated for ileocolonic resection. This receptor was obtained from an adult with Crohn's disease. Material: ileal tissue. The chain carries TRBV27 and TRBJ2-7, with D tentatively TRBD1 (6 bases). CDR3: CASSAGTQVYEQYF. CDR3 DNA sequence: TGTGCCAGCAGCGCCGGGACACAAGTCTACGAGCAGTACTTC.